This T cell receptor (beta chain) was identified during a study of blood T cell repertoires in COVID-19. Study-wide background: PBMCs, B-cell-depleted T cells, or T cells provided the cDNA or gDNA that made up the material.

Germline V gene lookup returns CDR1 SGHRS and CDR2 YFSETQ. Trimming removed 1 base from V and 1 base from J, with 8 bases in between. The CDR3 loop spans 14 amino acids. How the authors handled the data: Quantification of nucleated cells was approximated via reference gene primer amplification. This table comes from immunoSEQ multiplex PCR, and its TCRdb copy is limited to in-frame clones, with some not included. V and J calls and clone size come straight from that table; D and trimming were deduced from the DNA. This sample has more than 150,000 clones, with over 75% found just once. The chain couples TRBV5-1 to TRBJ1-1; no reliable D call. What was sequenced was peripheral blood. The TCR comes from a woman between 40 and 50 years old with acute or convalescent COVID-19. The CDR3 sequence is CASSLSGRNTEAFF. DNA of the CDR3: TGCGCCAGCAGCTTGTCCGGGAGGAACACTGAAGCTTTCTTT.